This T cell receptor (beta chain) was sequenced during a study of regulatory T cells in long-lasting Graves disease. Germline CDR1 MNHEY, CDR2 SVGEGT. V shed 6 bases and J shed 0 bases, with 14 bases lying between them. The CDR3 is 16 amino acids. As concerns this clonotype: This may stem from a read error, because a much larger clone lies one nucleotide away.

Arm-PCR with iRepertoire HTBI primers amplified the CDR3 regions for these TCR beta libraries. TCRdb passed the multiplex PCR reads through MiXCR, listing each CDR3 protein once. The data show some 250,000 distinct CDR3 sequences, roughly 21% seen once. Stated time point: newly diagnosed GD, antithyroid drugs for less than 3 months. Extracted RNA from PBMCs served as the source of the TCR library. Patients came through an endocrinology department, and that department was in Xi'an, China. Material: peripheral blood mononuclear cells (PBMCs), obtained at new diagnosis, from a patient treated with antithyroid drugs. V and J are TRBV6-2 or TRBV6-3 and TRBJ1-4, with a weak D call TRBD1 (5 bases). This TCR was sampled from a female donor with Graves disease. CDR3 in amino acids: CASSSGRTATNEKLFF. Here the CDR3 DNA reads TGTGCCAGCAGCTCGGGACGGACTGCAACTAATGAAAAACTGTTTTTT.